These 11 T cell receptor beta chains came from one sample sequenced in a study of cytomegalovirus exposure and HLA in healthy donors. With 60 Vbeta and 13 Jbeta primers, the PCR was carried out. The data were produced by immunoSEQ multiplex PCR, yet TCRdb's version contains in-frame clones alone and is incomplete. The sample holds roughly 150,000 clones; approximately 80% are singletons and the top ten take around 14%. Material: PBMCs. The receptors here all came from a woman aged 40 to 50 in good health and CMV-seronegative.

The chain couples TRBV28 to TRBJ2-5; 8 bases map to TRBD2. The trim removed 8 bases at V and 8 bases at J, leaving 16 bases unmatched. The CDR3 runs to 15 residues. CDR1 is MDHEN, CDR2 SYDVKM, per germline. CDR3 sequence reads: CASEFGGAPVETQYF. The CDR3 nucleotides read TGTGCCAGCGAGTTCGGGGGGGCGCCGGTCGAAACCCAGTACTTC.

The CDR3 spells CASSFYGLLSGNTIYF. The CDR3 DNA reads as TGTGCCAGCAGCTTTTACGGACTTCTCTCTGGAAACACCATATATTTT. This chain links TRBV7-2 with TRBJ1-3, with no clear D. Per germline, CDR1 SGHTA and CDR2 FQGNSA. The CDR3 sequence is 16 residues long. Trimming took off 3 bases at V and 0 bases at J, with 12 bases between the two ends. The full variable domain, with the rest looked up from reference TRBV7-2 and TRBJ1-3, is GAGVSQSPSNKVTEKGKDVELRCDPISGHTALYWYRQSLGQGLEFLIYFQGNSAPDKSGLPSDRFSAERTGGSVSTLTIQRTQQEDSAVYLCASSFYGLLSGNTIYFGEGSWLTVV.

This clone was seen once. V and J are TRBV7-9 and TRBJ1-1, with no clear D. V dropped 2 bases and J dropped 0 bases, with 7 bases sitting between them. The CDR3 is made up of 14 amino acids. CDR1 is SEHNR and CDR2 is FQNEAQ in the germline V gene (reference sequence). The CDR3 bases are TGTGCCAGCAGCTTATCAAGCATGAACACTGAAGCTTTCTTT. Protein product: CASSLSSMNTEAFF.

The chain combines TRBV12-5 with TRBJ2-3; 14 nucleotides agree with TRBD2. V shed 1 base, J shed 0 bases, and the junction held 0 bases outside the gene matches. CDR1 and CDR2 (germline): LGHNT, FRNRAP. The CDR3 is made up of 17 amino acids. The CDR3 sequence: CASGLGTSGGSTDTQYF. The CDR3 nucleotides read TGTGCTAGTGGTTTGGGGACTAGCGGGGGGAGCACAGATACGCAGTATTTT. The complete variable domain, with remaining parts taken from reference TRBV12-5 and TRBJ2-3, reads DARVTQTPRHKVTEMGQEVTMRCQPILGHNTVFWYRQTMMQGLELLAYFRNRAPLDDSGMPKDRFSAEMPDATLATLKIQPSEPRDSAVYFCASGLGTSGGSTDTQYFGPGTRLTVL.

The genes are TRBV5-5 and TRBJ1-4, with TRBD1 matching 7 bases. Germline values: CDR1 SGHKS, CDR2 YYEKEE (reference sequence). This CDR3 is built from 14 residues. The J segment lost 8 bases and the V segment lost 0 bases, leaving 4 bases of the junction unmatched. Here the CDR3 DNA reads TGTGCCAGCAGCTTGGCTAGGGGGCTCGAAAAACTGTTTTTT. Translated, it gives CASSLARGLEKLFF.

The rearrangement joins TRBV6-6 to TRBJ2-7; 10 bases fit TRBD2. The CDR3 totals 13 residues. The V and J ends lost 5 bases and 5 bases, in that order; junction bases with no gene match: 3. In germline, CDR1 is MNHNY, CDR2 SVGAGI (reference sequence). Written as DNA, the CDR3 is TGTGCCAGCAGTCCCGGGACTAGCGACGAGCAGTACTTC. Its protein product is CASSPGTSDEQYF.

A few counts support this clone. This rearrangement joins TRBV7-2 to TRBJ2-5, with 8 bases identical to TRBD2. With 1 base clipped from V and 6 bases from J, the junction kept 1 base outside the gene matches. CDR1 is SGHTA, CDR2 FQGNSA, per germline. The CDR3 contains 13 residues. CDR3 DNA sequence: TGTGCCAGCAGCTTAGGCGGGGGGAAGACCCAGTACTTC. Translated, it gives CASSLGGGKTQYF.

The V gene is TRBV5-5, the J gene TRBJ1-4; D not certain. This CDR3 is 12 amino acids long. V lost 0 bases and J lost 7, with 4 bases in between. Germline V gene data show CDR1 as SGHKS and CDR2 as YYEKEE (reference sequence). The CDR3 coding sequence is TGTGCCAGCAGCTTGGACAGTGAAAAACTGTTTTTT. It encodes CASSLDSEKLFF.

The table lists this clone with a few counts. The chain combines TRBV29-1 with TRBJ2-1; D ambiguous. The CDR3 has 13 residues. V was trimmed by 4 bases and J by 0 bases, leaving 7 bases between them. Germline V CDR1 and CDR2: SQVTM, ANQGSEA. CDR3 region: CSVVRSSYNEQFF. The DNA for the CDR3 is TGCAGCGTTGTTCGGAGCTCCTACAATGAGCAGTTCTTC.

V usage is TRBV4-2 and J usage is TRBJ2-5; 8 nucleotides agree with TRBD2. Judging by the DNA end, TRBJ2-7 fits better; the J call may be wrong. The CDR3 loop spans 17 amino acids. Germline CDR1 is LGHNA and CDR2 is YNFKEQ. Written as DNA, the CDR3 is TGTGCCAGCAGCCAAGATCAGAGCGGGAGAGGGTCCTACGAGCAGTACTTC. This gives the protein CASSQDQSGRGSYEQYF.

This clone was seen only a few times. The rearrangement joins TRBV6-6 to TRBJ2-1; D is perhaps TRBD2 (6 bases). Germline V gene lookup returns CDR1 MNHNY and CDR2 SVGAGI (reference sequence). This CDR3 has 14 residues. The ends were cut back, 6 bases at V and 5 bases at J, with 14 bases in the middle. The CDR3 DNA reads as TGTGCCAGCAGAGAAGGAGGGGTGCACAATGAGCAGTTCTTC. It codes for CASREGGVHNEQFF.